This T cell receptor (beta chain) was sequenced for a study of vaccination and CD4 T cells after COVID-19. In the case of this clonotype: Its antigen is unknown.

The CDR3 loop spans 15 amino acids. V shed 5 bases and J shed 6 bases, with 14 bases lying between them. The germline gives CDR1 MNHEY, CDR2 SMNVEV (reference sequence). The Oncomine TCR Beta short-read assay was applied to DNA of cultured CD4+ T cells. TCRdb redid the calling of the PCR reads with MiXCR, one entry per CDR3 protein. This table has around 15,000 distinct CDR3 sequences, 59% appearing once. Described treatment: approximately nine-day PBMC culture with coronavirus spike peptide pools or control peptides (ViraFEST assay). ViraFEST used peptide pools to expand antigen-specific T cells, then sequenced TCRs. General study results and limits: Post-vaccination, and not before, a median roughly 86% of reactive clones appeared in convalescent patients.

The receptor was derived from a human donor who had recovered from COVID-19. Sequencing was performed on CD4+ T cells from blood, cultured in vitro, taken after SARS-CoV-2 vaccination. The V call is TRBV27, the J call TRBJ1-6, with D possibly matching TRBD1 (5 bases). The CDR3 spells CASSHGGIVNSPLHF. CDR3 DNA: TGTGCCAGCAGTCACGGGGGTATAGTTAATTCACCCCTCCACTTT.